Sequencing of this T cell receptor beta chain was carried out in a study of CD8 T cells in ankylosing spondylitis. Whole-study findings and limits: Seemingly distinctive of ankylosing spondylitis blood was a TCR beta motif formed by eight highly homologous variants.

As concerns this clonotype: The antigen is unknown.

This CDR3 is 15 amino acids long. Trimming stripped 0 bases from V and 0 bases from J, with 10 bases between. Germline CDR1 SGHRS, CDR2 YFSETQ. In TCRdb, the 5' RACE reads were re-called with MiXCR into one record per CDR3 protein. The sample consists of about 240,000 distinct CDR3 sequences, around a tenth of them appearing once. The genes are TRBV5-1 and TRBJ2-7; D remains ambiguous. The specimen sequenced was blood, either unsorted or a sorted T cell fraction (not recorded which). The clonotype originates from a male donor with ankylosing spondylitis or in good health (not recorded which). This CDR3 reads CASSLAPQLSYEQYF. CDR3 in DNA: TGCGCCAGCAGCTTGGCTCCGCAGCTCTCCTACGAGCAGTACTTC.